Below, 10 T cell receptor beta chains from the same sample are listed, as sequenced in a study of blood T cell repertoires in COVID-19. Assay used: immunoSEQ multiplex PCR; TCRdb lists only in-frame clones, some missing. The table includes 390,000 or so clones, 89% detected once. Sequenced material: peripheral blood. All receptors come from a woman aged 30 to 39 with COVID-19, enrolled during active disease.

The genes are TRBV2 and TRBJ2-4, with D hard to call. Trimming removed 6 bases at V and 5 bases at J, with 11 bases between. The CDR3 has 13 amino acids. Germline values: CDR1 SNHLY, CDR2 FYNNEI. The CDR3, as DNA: TGTGCCAGCAGCCTAGAGGTCCAAAACATTCAGTACTTC. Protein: CASSLEVQNIQYF.

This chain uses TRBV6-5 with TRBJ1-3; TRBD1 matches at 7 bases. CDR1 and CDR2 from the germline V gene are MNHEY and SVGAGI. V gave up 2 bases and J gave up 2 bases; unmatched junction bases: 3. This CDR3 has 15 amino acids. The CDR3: CASSYRQGAGNTIYF. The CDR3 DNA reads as TGTGCCAGCAGTTACCGACAGGGCGCTGGAAACACCATATATTTT.

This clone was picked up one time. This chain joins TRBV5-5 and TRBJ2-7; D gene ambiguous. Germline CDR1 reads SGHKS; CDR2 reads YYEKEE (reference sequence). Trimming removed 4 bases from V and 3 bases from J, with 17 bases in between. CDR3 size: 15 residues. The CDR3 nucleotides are TGTGCCAGCAGCCCGGCCACCCGAACGGGCTACGAGCAGTACTTC. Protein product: CASSPATRTGYEQYF.

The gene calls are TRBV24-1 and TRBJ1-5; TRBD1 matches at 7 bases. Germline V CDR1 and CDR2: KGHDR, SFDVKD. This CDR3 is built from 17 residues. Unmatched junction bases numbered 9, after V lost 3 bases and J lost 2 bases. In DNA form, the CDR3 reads TGTGCCACCAGTGATACGACAGGGTATGGAGGCAATCAGCCCCAGCATTTT. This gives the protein CATSDTTGYGGNQPQHF.

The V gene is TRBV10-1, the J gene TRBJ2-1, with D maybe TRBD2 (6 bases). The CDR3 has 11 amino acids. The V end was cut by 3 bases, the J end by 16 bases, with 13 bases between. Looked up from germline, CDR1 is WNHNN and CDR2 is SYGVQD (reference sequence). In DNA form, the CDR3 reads TGCGCCAGCAGTGATGCGGGACGGGAATTCTTC. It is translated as CASSDAGREFF.

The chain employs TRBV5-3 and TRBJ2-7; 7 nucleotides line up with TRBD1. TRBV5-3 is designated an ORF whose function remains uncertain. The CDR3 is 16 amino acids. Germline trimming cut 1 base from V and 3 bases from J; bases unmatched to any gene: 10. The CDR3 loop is CARSLPKGTANYEQYF. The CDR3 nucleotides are TGTGCCAGAAGCTTGCCCAAGGGGACAGCGAACTACGAGCAGTACTTC.

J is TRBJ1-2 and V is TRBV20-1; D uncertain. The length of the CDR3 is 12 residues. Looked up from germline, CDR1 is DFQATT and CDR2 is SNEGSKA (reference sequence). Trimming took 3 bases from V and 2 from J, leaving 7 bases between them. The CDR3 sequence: CSASLLNYGYTF. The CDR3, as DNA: TGCAGTGCTAGTCTGCTAAACTATGGCTACACCTTC.

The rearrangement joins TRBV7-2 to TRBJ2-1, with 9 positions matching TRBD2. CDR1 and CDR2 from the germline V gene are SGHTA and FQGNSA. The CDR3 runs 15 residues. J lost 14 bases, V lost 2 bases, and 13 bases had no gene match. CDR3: CASSLFGPREGPEFF. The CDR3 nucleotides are TGTGCCAGCAGCTTATTCGGGCCGCGGGAGGGCCCCGAGTTCTTC.

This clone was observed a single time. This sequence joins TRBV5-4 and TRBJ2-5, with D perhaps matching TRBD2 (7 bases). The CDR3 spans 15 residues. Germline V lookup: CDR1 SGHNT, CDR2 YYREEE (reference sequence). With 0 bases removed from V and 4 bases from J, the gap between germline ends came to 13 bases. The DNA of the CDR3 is TGTGCCAGCAGCTTGGCCGGGGGGCGGATAGAGACCCAGTACTTC. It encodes CASSLAGGRIETQYF.

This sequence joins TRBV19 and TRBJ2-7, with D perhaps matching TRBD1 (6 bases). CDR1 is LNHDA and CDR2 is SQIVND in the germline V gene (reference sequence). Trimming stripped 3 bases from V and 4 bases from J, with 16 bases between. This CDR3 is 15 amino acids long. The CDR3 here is CASSIGSGHMYEQYF. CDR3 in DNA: TGTGCCAGTAGTATCGGATCGGGACACATGTACGAGCAGTACTTC.